The clone carrying this T cell receptor (beta chain) is medium-sized in the sample. Its specificity is not known. Individual cDNA molecules carried attached unique molecular identifiers. One entry per CDR3 protein results from TCRdb running MiXCR on the 5' RACE reads. The sample consists of about 19,000 distinct CDR3 sequences, approximately 4.4% of them appearing once. The length of the CDR3 is 15 residues. CDR1 and CDR2 (germline): SGHVS, FNYEAQ. Trimming left V 5 bases short and J 4 bases short, with 14 bases between. This sample was taken from a study of early T cells in non-severe SARS-CoV-2 infection. Across the whole study: Sequencing input comprised bulk RNA from unsorted whole blood; chain pairing was not available.

Study-wide points: Matching results from VDJdb favored anti-spike CD8 responses, leaving private and CD4 specificities undetected.

The chain has TRBV7-6 and TRBJ2-2; D unclear. This receptor was obtained from an adult who was a healthcare worker with PCR-confirmed SARS-CoV-2 infection or an uninfected control (not recorded which). The sequenced sample was whole blood. This chain's CDR3 is CASSLKGLGTGELFF. CDR3 coding DNA: TGTGCCAGCAGCCTGAAGGGATTGGGCACCGGGGAGCTGTTTTTT. Using reference TRBV7-6 and TRBJ2-2 for the parts outside the CDR3, the full variable domain is GAGVSQSPRYKVTKRGQDVALRCDPISGHVSLYWYRQALGQGPEFLTYFNYEAQQDKSGLPNDRFSAERPEGSISTLTIQRTEQRDSAMYRCASSLKGLGTGELFFGEGSRLTVL.